One sample yielded the 17 T cell receptor beta chains listed below, sequenced in a study of breast tumors, draining lymph nodes, adjacent tissues. TCRdb redid the calling of the multiplex PCR reads with MiXCR, one entry per CDR3 protein. The sample consists of about 100,000 distinct CDR3 sequences, over 20% of them appearing once. Breast cancer patients provided tissue from their axillary draining lymph nodes. The source material was axillary lymph node tissue. These receptor sequences come from a female donor with breast cancer. Some clones in this sample may be carry-over from other donors' samples.

This clonotype has at least ten counts. The V call is TRBV5-1, the J call TRBJ2-5; the match to TRBD1 covers 8 bases. CDR3 length: 15 amino acids. Looked up from germline, CDR1 is SGHRS and CDR2 is YFSETQ. After removal of 0 bases from V and 4 bases from J, the junction contained 5 bases not matched to a gene. The CDR3 DNA reads TGCGCCAGCAGCTTGGTTTCAGGGGGCGGAGAGACCCAGTACTTC. It encodes CASSLVSGGGETQYF.

V usage is TRBV3-1 and J usage is TRBJ2-3; weak D call: TRBD1 (5 bases). V was shortened by 3 bases and J by 4 bases, with 11 bases between the two germline ends. Germline V gene sequence: CDR1 LGHDT, CDR2 YNNKEL (reference sequence). The CDR3 loop spans 14 amino acids. Here the CDR3 DNA reads TGTGCCAGCAGCCAGGTCCCAGGGTCAGATACGCAGTATTTT. Its translation is CASSQVPGSDTQYF.

The chain couples TRBV7-9 to TRBJ2-7, with 7 bases fitting TRBD2. With 3 bases clipped from V and 2 bases from J, the junction kept 10 bases outside the gene matches. Germline-derived CDR1 and CDR2 are SEHNR and FQNEAQ (reference sequence). This CDR3 is 16 amino acids long. In DNA form, the CDR3 reads TGTGCCAGCAGCTTGGAATCCGGGACTACCGCCTACGAGCAGTACTTC. This gives the protein CASSLESGTTAYEQYF.

This clonotype was picked up many times. The chain uses TRBV13 and TRBJ2-7; D is uncertain. The CDR3 extends over 13 amino acids. Germline CDR1 is PRHDT and CDR2 is FYEKMQ (reference sequence). The V gene lost 4 bases and the J gene lost 6 bases, with 13 bases spanning the gap. The CDR3: CASSSGGESEQYF. CDR3 nucleotide sequence: TGTGCCAGCAGCTCCGGTGGGGAAAGCGAGCAGTACTTC.

This clonotype was recorded many times. The chain combines TRBV6-5 with TRBJ2-3; D is possibly TRBD2 (7 bases). Trimming took 0 bases from V and 5 from J, leaving 15 bases between them. Looked up from germline, CDR1 is MNHEY and CDR2 is SVGAGI. This CDR3 has 16 amino acids. The CDR3 nucleotides read TGTGCCAGCAGTTACTCGAAGGGGGGGGGGCTAGATACGCAGTATTTT. It is translated as CASSYSKGGGLDTQYF.

This clonotype was found a few times. The gene calls are TRBV3-1 and TRBJ2-1; 7 bases line up with TRBD2. Germline CDR1 is LGHDT and CDR2 is YNNKEL (reference sequence). The CDR3 is 14 residues long. The V gene end was trimmed by 0 bases and the J gene end by 12 bases; junction bases not matched to a gene: 8. In DNA, the CDR3 is TGTGCCAGCAGCCAAGATCAACCTAGCGGTATGCAGTTCTTC. Its translation: CASSQDQPSGMQFF.

Comments on this clonotype: The junction does not match germline at one end; this may be a read error. This rearrangement joins TRBV20-1 to TRBJ1-6; perhaps TRBD1 as D (5 bases). The CDR3 spans 13 residues. The V gene's germline CDR1 is DFQATT and CDR2 SNEGSKA (reference sequence). The CDR3 sequence is CGASGTVDSPLHF. The DNA of the CDR3 is TGCGGTGCAAGCGGGACTGTAGATTCACCCCTCCACTTT.

This clonotype was seen a handful of times. The chain combines TRBV28 with TRBJ2-7; TRBD1 aligns across 7 bases. Germline CDR1 is MDHEN and CDR2 is SYDVKM. There are 16 residues in the CDR3. V lost 3 bases, J lost 3 bases, and 11 bases stayed unmatched. As DNA, the CDR3 is TGTGCCAGCAGTTTTTCCCCGACAGGGTTTGTCTACGAGCAGTACTTC. Amino acid sequence: CASSFSPTGFVYEQYF.

This clonotype turned up a few times. The chain uses TRBV27 and TRBJ2-3, with D perhaps TRBD2 (6 bases). CDR1 and CDR2 (germline): MNHEY, SMNVEV (reference sequence). Trimming took off 6 bases at V and 3 bases at J, with 10 bases between the two ends. The CDR3 extends over 13 amino acids. In DNA form, the CDR3 reads TGTGCCAGCAGGGGGACTGGGACAGATACGCAGTATTTT. Its translation is CASRGTGTDTQYF.

With regard to this clonotype: A read error is possible here, since a much larger clone lies one base away. The CDR3 ends on some other residue instead of the conserved phenylalanine or tryptophan, so this is likely a read error. The CDR3 is CASIVSGADNEQFL. The CDR3 DNA reads TGTGCCAGCATCGTTAGCGGGGCCGACAATGAGCAGTTCCTC. V and J are TRBV12-3 or TRBV12-4 and TRBJ2-1, with 8 bases that match TRBD2. The V and J ends lost 7 bases and 5 bases, in that order; junction bases with no gene match: 7. The CDR3 sequence is 14 residues long.

V is TRBV18 and J is TRBJ2-5; D is possibly TRBD2 (6 bases). V gave up 1 base and J gave up 6 bases, with 21 bases separating them. CDR1 and CDR2 from the germline V gene are KGHSH and LQKENI. The CDR3 contains 17 residues. CDR3 region: CASSPQDVGGYGKTQYF. The CDR3 bases are TGTGCCAGCTCACCACAGGACGTTGGGGGGTACGGGAAGACCCAGTACTTC.

In its sample, this clonotype was seen many times. The V and J genes are TRBV6-1 and TRBJ1-4, with D possibly TRBD1 on 6 matching bases. V shed 5 bases and J shed 7 bases, with 20 bases lying between them. The germline CDR1 and CDR2 sequences are MNHNS and SASEGT. This CDR3 has 16 residues. As DNA, the CDR3 is TGTGCCAGCAGTTCGGGGGCCCGGGGACGGGGTGAAAAACTGTTTTTT. This codes for CASSSGARGRGEKLFF.

In its sample, this clonotype was seen many times. The CDR3 is CASSDPQVEQFF. The CDR3 bases are TGCGCCAGCAGCGACCCACAGGTGGAGCAGTTCTTC. The J gene is TRBJ2-1, the V gene TRBV5-1, with a possible D match to TRBD1 (5 bases). Germline V gives CDR1 SGHRS, CDR2 YFSETQ. With 4 bases removed from V and 10 bases from J, the gap between germline ends came to 12 bases. There are 12 residues in the CDR3.

A word on this clonotype: This may be a read error, as it is one base from a much larger clone. This chain joins TRBV9 and TRBJ2-3; 11 bases are a match to TRBD2. CDR3 size: 17 residues. CDR1 SGDLS and CDR2 YYNGEE come from the germline V gene. V trimming: 4 bases; J trimming: 2 bases; junction bases outside the gene matches: 9. CDR3 coding DNA: TGTGCCAGCAGCATAGGAAATAGCGGGAGGGTCACAGATACGCAGTATTTT. Translating it yields CASSIGNSGRVTDTQYF. The full variable domain, completed using reference TRBV9 and TRBJ2-3, is DSGVTQTPKHLITATGQRVTLRCSPRSGDLSVYWYQQSLDQGLQFLIQYYNGEERAKGNILERFSAQQFPDLHSELNLSSLELGDSALYFCASSIGNSGRVTDTQYFGPGTRLTVL.

In its sample, this clonotype was seen many times. The CDR3 sequence is CASSIRGNQPQHF. For the CDR3, the DNA is TGTGCCAGCAGCATTAGGGGGAATCAGCCCCAGCATTTT. The V gene is TRBV11-2, the J gene TRBJ1-5; D possibly corresponds to TRBD1 (6 bases). Looked up from germline, CDR1 is SGHAT and CDR2 is FQNNGV. The CDR3 has 13 residues. The V and J ends lost 5 bases and 4 bases respectively, with 9 bases between them. The full variable domain, with the rest looked up from reference TRBV11-2 and TRBJ1-5, is EAGVAQSPRYKIIEKRQSVAFWCNPISGHATLYWYQQILGQGPKLLIQFQNNGVVDDSQLPKDRFSAERLKGVDSTLKIQPAKLEDSAVYLCASSIRGNQPQHFGDGTRLSIL.

In this sample, this clonotype turned up many times. This chain uses TRBV4-1 with TRBJ1-2; unclear D gene. This CDR3 comprises 13 residues. Trimming left V 2 bases short and J 2 bases short, with 6 bases between. Per germline, CDR1 MGHRA and CDR2 YSYEKL. This CDR3 is CASSQIGNYGYTF. The CDR3 DNA reads as TGCGCCAGCAGCCAAATAGGGAACTATGGCTACACCTTC.

Details on this clonotype: Possible read error: a much larger clone is one base away. The V gene is TRBV5-6, the J gene TRBJ1-2; tentatively, D is TRBD1 (6 bases). V lost 7 bases, J lost 5 bases, and 18 bases lay in between. The CDR3 is made up of 14 amino acids. CDR1 and CDR2 from the germline V gene are SGHDT and YYEEEE. CDR3 nucleotides: TGTGCCAGCGGGAAAGGGGGGGGGGCGTATGGCTACACCTTC. This gives the protein CASGKGGGAYGYTF.